This record looks at one T cell receptor beta chain sequence and its context. Orbital computed tomography, thyroid ultrasound, serum thyroxine and TRAb, and clinical symptoms together informed the diagnoses. The data belong to a study of T cells in Graves' hyperthyroidism and ophthalmopathy. The CDR3 contains 14 residues. V lost 4 bases and J 4 bases, leaving 11 bases between the germline ends. CDR1 is MNHNS and CDR2 is SASEGT in the germline V gene. The source material, RNA transcripts, was used to amplify TCR beta CDR3 regions. With the HTBI primer set, the TCR CDR3 went through a first round of RT-PCR. TCRdb ran MiXCR on the multiplex PCR reads and lists one entry per CDR3 protein. The sample lists under 650,000 distinct CDR3 sequences, around 16% occurring once.

The specimen sequenced was blood. V is TRBV6-1 and J is TRBJ2-1; D uncertain. This receptor was taken from a young woman with Graves' hyperthyroidism. The CDR3 nucleotides read TGTGCCAGCAGTGGCTCTCGTGGTTACAATGAGCAGTTCTTC. Translation gives CASSGSRGYNEQFF.